This T cell receptor beta chain was sequenced during a study of shared clonotypes between healthy human individuals. Study overall: CD8 memory received one plate per donor, CD8 naive two, CD4 memory three and CD4 naive three.

Naivety among CD8 cells was defined by CD45RO negativity and positive CCR7 selection, thereby excluding terminally differentiated effector memory CD45RA+ cells. Findings of the study overall: Even with large depth, rarefaction showed that sorted-subset sequencing was incomplete. Some naive CD4 clonotypes, 5% to 5.5%, turned up in common across a few donors.

Per the germline V gene, CDR1 is LNHDA and CDR2 is SQIVND (reference sequence). The CDR3 runs 14 residues. V lost 3 bases to trimming and J lost 2 bases, with 10 bases between them. Sequencing was performed with immunoSEQ multiplex PCR; in TCRdb, only in-frame clones are kept and a portion is missing. The repertoire has millions of clones, under 95% of them found once; the top ten carry 1.5% to 2%. This clone was counted once. The antigen is unknown. The V and J genes are TRBV19 and TRBJ2-5; no firm D call. The sequencing input was naive CD8+ T cells from PBMCs. This sequence originates from a man aged 18 to 30 in good health. Some clones in this sample may be carry-over from other donors' samples. The CDR3 sequence is CASSIGQPQETQYF. Written as DNA, the CDR3 is TGTGCCAGTAGTATCGGGCAACCTCAAGAGACCCAGTACTTC.